A selection of T cell receptor beta chains follows, all from one sample in a study of T cell changes during pregnancy in multiple sclerosis. The table came from immunoSEQ multiplex PCR; TCRdb's copy has only in-frame clones and leaves some out. This table has 55,000 to 75,000 clones, about nine tenths appearing once. The sequenced sample was peripheral blood, obtained after pregnancy. The receptors here all came from a female donor in good health, enrolled as a control in a pregnancy study. Both conserved end residues are part of each CDR3. Each record gives: V gene, clone size, CDR3 length, CDR3 protein. A clone size is listed for some rows: how often the clone was seen (once, few, many), or a class if it is expanded.

TRBV18	-	15	CASSPLGQPNTEAFF
TRBV30	-	19	CAWSVFQGGRTVTNTEAFF
TRBV9	-	14	CASSVDQRGDEQFF
TRBV19	-	13	CASSKGQASPLHF
TRBV19	-	15	CASSIGGGIQLTQYF
TRBV7-2	-	11	CASSIRETQYF
TRBV19	few	14	CASSGTDLNYGYTF
TRBV11-2	once	14	CASSFDTLVETQYF
TRBV7-6	once	15	CASSPSSGAYNEQFF
TRBV15	-	13	CATLNRGVTEAFF
TRBV4-2	-	16	CASSQDPGQGTDTQYF
TRBV7-2	-	15	CASSLGLAGYNEQFF
TRBV28	-	16	CASSLTGGAGTGELFF
TRBV4-3	-	12	CASSSVRNEQFF
TRBV5-1	-	21	CASSSTFPGLAGGSSYNEQFF
TRBV7-8	-	16	CASSYRGQAANEKLFF
TRBV6-5	-	14	CASRDGLAGETQYF
TRBV9	-	17	CASSVAGGASFTDTQYF
TRBV12-5	-	15	CASGSGSGGTDTQYF
TRBV7-2	once	13	CASRSGQGSGYTF
TRBV6-5	few	14	CASSPTTGKNEQYF
TRBV1	-	17	CTSSQQTSGEDTGELFF
TRBV30	-	19	CAWRARYQLAGGPYRWQFF
TRBV19	-	13	CASRGSSNTEAFF
TRBV18	once	13	CASSLNRESPLHF
TRBV6-5	few	15	CASGSGTGPNSPLHF
TRBV23-1	-	12	CASSLDRGGYTF
TRBV4-1	-	15	CASSPPWTETGEQFF
TRBV25-1	-	14	CASTRTGQGSSYTF
TRBV19	-	16	CASSIVGTGSGNTIYF
TRBV13	-	15	CASTNITGAEETQYF
TRBV6-1	-	14	CASSERTGVGEQYF
TRBV5-6	few	14	CASSLYSGGTEAFF
TRBV7-2	-	15	CASSLRQATTGELFF
TRBV4-3	-	15	CASSRRVGSNQPQHF
TRBV9	once	20	CASSVDPSGGDLHSTDTQYF
TRBV6-5	-	15	CASSRGGAFGNEQFF
TRBV4-3	-	17	CASSQAWTGGPHYGYTF
TRBV4-1	-	15	CASSQEGSYSYGYTF
TRBV15	-	12	CATTEQGAEAFF
TRBV4-1	once	12	CASSHDRAKLFF
TRBV7-8	-	15	CASSAVGGRTDTQYF
TRBV25-1	-	17	CASSERGWGLANEKLFF
TRBV6-5	-	13	CASSYYPKLEAFF
TRBV7-9	-	13	CASSWGQGTEAFF
TRBV7-3	-	14	CASSPSSSGNTIYF
TRBV9	once	16	CASSVDGTLSYNEQFF
TRBV6-5	-	15	CASSAKTHISYEQYF
TRBV6-1	-	14	CASSEMAGSAGYTF